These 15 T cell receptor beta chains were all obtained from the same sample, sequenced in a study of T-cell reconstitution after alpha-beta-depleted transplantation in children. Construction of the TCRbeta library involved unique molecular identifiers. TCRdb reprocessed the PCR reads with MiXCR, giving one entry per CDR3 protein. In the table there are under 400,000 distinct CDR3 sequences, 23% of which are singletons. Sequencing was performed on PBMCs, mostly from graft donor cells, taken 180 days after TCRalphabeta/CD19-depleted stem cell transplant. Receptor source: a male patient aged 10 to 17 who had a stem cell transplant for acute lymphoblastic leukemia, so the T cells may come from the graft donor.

CDR3 DNA sequence: TGTGCCAGCAGAGATACAGGGGGCAGAGAGACCCAGTACTTC. It translates to CASRDTGGRETQYF. This chain uses TRBV6-1 with TRBJ2-5, with TRBD1 matching 9 bases. Germline V CDR1 and CDR2: MNHNS, SASEGT. The CDR3 spans 14 residues. The V and J ends lost 6 bases and 4 bases, in that order; junction bases with no gene match: 6.

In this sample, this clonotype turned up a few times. CDR3 residues: CASSHDRTTFYGYTF. The CDR3 coding sequence is TGTGCCAGCAGTCATGATAGGACTACTTTCTATGGCTACACCTTC. The gene calls are TRBV6-1 and TRBJ1-2, with no clear D. The CDR3 length is 15 residues. V was cut by 5 bases and J by 4 bases, with 17 bases left in between. The V gene's germline CDR1 is MNHNS and CDR2 SASEGT.

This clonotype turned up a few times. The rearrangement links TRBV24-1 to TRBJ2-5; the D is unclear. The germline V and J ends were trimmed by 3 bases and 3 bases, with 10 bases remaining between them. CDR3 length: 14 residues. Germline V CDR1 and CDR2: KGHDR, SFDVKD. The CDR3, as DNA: TGTGCCACCAGTGATGTAGGGTTCGAAGAGACCCAGTACTTC. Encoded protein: CATSDVGFEETQYF.

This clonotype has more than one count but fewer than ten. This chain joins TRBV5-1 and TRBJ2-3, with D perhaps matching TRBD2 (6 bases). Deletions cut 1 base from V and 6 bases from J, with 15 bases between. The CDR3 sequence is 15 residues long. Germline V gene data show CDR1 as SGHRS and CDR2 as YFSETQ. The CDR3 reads CASSLWSHAGDTQYF. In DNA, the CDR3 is TGCGCCAGCAGCTTGTGGTCACACGCGGGGGATACGCAGTATTTT.

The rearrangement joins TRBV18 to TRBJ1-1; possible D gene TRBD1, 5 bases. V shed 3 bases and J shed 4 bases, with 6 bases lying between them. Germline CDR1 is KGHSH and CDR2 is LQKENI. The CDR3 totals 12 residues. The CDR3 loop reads CASSPTATEAFF. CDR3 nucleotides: TGTGCCAGCTCACCGACAGCCACTGAAGCTTTCTTT.

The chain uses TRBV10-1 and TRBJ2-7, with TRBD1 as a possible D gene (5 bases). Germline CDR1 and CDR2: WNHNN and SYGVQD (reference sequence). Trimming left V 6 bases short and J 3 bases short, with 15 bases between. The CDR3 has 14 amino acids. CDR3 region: CASSSVGALYEQYF. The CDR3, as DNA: TGCGCCAGCAGCTCGGTAGGGGCTCTCTACGAGCAGTACTTC.

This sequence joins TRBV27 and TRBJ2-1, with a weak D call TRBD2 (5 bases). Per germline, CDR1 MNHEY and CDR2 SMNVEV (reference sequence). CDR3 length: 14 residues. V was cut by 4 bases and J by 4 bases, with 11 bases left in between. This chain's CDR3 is CASSSALAYNEQFF. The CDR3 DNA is TGTGCCAGCAGTTCAGCGCTAGCTTACAATGAGCAGTTCTTC.

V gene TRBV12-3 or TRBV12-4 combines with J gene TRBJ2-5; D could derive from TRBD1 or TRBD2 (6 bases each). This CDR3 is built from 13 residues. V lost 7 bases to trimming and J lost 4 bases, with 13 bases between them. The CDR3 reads CASTLGGAETQYF. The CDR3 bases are TGTGCCAGCACCTTGGGGGGCGCAGAGACCCAGTACTTC.

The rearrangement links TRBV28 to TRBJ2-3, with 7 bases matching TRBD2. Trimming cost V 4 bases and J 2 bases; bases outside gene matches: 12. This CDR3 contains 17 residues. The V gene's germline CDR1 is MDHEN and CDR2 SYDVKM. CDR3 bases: TGTGCCAGCAGTTGGGATCGAGCGGGATCTTCCACAGATACGCAGTATTTT. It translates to CASSWDRAGSSTDTQYF.

CDR3 coding DNA: TGTGCCAGCAGCTCACCCCAGGACAGAAGCTCTGGGGCCAACGTCCTGACTTTC. It encodes CASSSPQDRSSGANVLTF. V gene TRBV7-8 combines with J gene TRBJ2-6; a weak D match, TRBD1 (6 bases). The CDR3 is 18 amino acids. Trimming cost V 4 bases and J 0 bases, with 16 bases left between them. Germline V gene lookup returns CDR1 SGHVS and CDR2 FQNEAQ.

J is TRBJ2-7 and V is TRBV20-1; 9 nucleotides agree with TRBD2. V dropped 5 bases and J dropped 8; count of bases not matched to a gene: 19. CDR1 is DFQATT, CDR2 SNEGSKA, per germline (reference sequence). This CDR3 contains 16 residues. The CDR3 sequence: CSADASLSGRPVKQYF. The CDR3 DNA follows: TGCAGTGCTGATGCCTCTTTAAGCGGGAGGCCGGTCAAGCAGTACTTC.

CDR3 loop: CASSQVEGRLAFYEQYF. In nucleotides, the CDR3 is TGCGCCAGCAGCCAAGTAGAAGGCCGCCTAGCGTTCTACGAGCAGTACTTC. The chain uses TRBV4-1 and TRBJ2-7; weak D call: TRBD2 (6 bases). With 1 base removed from V and 3 bases from J, the gap between germline ends came to 19 bases. Germline lookup yields CDR1 MGHRA and CDR2 YSYEKL. The CDR3 is 17 residues long.

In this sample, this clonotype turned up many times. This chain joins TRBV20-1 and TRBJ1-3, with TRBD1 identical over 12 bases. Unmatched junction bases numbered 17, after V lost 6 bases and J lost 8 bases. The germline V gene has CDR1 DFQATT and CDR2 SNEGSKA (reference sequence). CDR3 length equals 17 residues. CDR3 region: CSARPGQGAKAGHTIYF. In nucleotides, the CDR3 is TGCAGTGCCCGACCGGGACAGGGGGCGAAAGCAGGCCACACCATATATTTT.

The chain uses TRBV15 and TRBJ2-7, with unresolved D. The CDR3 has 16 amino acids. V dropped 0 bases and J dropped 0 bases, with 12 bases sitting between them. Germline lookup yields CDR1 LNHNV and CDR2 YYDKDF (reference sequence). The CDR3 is CATSRDGKMGSYEQYF. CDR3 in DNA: TGTGCCACCAGCAGAGACGGAAAAATGGGCTCCTACGAGCAGTACTTC.

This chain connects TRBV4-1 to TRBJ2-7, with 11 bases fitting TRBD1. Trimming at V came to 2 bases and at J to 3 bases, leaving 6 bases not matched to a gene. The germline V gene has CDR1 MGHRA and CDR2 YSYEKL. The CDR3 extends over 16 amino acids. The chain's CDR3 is CASSQRWDRGNYEQYF. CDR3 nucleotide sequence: TGCGCCAGCAGCCAAAGATGGGACAGGGGGAACTACGAGCAGTACTTC.